Following are 29 T cell receptor beta chains from one sample sequenced in a study of spatial heterogeneity in lung cancer (dated by TCRdb to about 2019). The library was produced with 5' RACE. Sequencer: NextSeq 500. TCRdb took the public reads, trimmed them with fastp at Q25, ran MiXCR for clone calling and kept in-frame beta chains. Each CDR3 protein gets just one entry, which takes the most common genes and DNA from the rows behind it. For this sample the table gives some 70,000 distinct CDR3 sequences, of which roughly 13% were detected only once. The ten largest clones take up more than 5.5% of the sample. The time point label, as the study defines it: sample taken at primary tumor resection. Without any cell sorting, TCR sequencing was performed on whole RNA extracted either from tumor and nontumor lung tissue or from cryopreserved PBMC samples. Sample: PBMCs, taken at surgery. These receptors originate from a male donor with early-stage non-small cell lung cancer.

Points on this clonotype: A much bigger clone sits one base away, suggesting this may be a read error. The chain has TRBV19 and TRBJ1-2, with D perhaps TRBD1 (6 bases). The germline V gene has CDR1 LNHDA and CDR2 SQIVND (reference sequence). This CDR3 comprises 14 residues. The CDR3 DNA is TGTGCCAGAAGTACACCAGGGGCCCCCTATGGCTACACCTTC. It translates to CARSTPGAPYGYTF.

This sequence joins TRBV4-1 and TRBJ2-7, with TRBD1 matching 8 bases. Germline-derived CDR1 and CDR2 are MGHRA and YSYEKL. Germline trimming cut 0 bases from V and 4 bases from J; bases unmatched to any gene: 14. This CDR3 region has 18 residues. The chain's CDR3 is CASSQDWGRGTGGYEQYF. CDR3 coding DNA: TGCGCCAGCAGCCAAGATTGGGGCCGGGGGACAGGAGGGTACGAGCAGTACTTC.

The chain couples TRBV20-1 to TRBJ2-5, with 10 bases aligning to TRBD2. The V and J ends lost 0 bases and 5 bases, in that order; junction bases with no gene match: 21. The CDR3 runs 20 residues. CDR1 DFQATT and CDR2 SNEGSKA come from the germline V gene (reference sequence). Here the CDR3 DNA reads TGCAGTGCTAGAGATGCAAGGACGTTCCTAGCGGGAGTTAGTAGGGAGACCCAGTACTTC. It specifies CSARDARTFLAGVSRETQYF.

The rearrangement uses TRBV7-8 and TRBJ2-3; D gene ambiguous. Germline V gives CDR1 SGHVS, CDR2 FQNEAQ. V was shortened by 7 bases and J by 6 bases, with 14 bases between the two germline ends. This CDR3 is built from 13 residues. Written as DNA, the CDR3 is TGTGCCAGCACCCGAGAACTCTCGGATACGCAGTATTTT. Translation: CASTRELSDTQYF.

The chain carries TRBV25-1 and TRBJ1-1; 8 nucleotides match TRBD1. The length of the CDR3 is 14 residues. V trimming: 6 bases; J trimming: 3 bases; junction bases outside the gene matches: 6. Germline V gene data show CDR1 as MGHDK and CDR2 as SYGVNS. CDR3 in DNA: TGTGCCAGCAGGGGGACAGGTATGGACACTGAAGCTTTCTTT. Translating gives CASRGTGMDTEAFF.

Ten or more counts support this clonotype. The genes are TRBV5-5 and TRBJ1-1; TRBD1 agrees at 9 bases. The CDR3 is 14 amino acids. Germline CDR1 SGHKS, CDR2 YYEKEE (reference sequence). J lost 11 bases, V lost 0 bases, and 8 bases had no gene match. CDR3 nucleotides: TGTGCCAGCAGCTTGGAAAGGGACAGGGTGTATGCTTTCTTT. Amino acids: CASSLERDRVYAFF.

V is TRBV11-2 and J is TRBJ2-7; the D gene is possibly TRBD2 (5 bases). This CDR3 is 13 amino acids long. V was clipped by 5 bases and J by 4 bases, with 12 bases between them. Germline V lookup: CDR1 SGHAT, CDR2 FQNNGV. The CDR3 sequence: CASSIGLLYEQYF. DNA for the CDR3: TGTGCCAGCAGCATCGGACTCCTATACGAGCAGTACTTC. Full variable domain (remainder filled in from reference TRBV11-2 and TRBJ2-7): EAGVAQSPRYKIIEKRQSVAFWCNPISGHATLYWYQQILGQGPKLLIQFQNNGVVDDSQLPKDRFSAERLKGVDSTLKIQPAKLEDSAVYLCASSIGLLYEQYFGPGTRLTVT.

The rearrangement links TRBV19 to TRBJ2-1; TRBD1 aligns across 9 bases. This CDR3 has 14 residues. Germline CDR1 is LNHDA and CDR2 is SQIVND (reference sequence). V lost 5 bases and J lost 10; bases outside the gene matches: 9. CDR3: CASSVQGARREQFF. The DNA for the CDR3 is TGTGCCAGTAGTGTACAGGGGGCGCGAAGGGAGCAGTTCTTC.

Only a few counts were recorded for this clonotype. The V and J genes are TRBV29-1 and TRBJ1-5; 7 bases are shared with TRBD1. Germline lookup yields CDR1 SQVTM and CDR2 ANQGSEA. V was clipped by 5 bases and J by 4 bases; unmatched bases: 14. This CDR3 contains 16 residues. Written as DNA, the CDR3 is TGCAGCGTTTCATTAGCCGACAGGGCACTAAATCAGCCCCAGCATTTT. Translated, it gives CSVSLADRALNQPQHF.

This clonotype ranks as large. The chain is built from TRBV15 and TRBJ2-3; D not resolved. CDR1 is LNHNV, CDR2 YYDKDF, per germline (reference sequence). V shed 7 bases and J shed 2 bases, with 16 bases lying between them. This CDR3 has 15 residues. CDR3 sequence: CATTKGADNTDTQYF. CDR3 in DNA: TGTGCCACCACAAAAGGCGCGGATAACACAGATACGCAGTATTTT.

This clonotype was counted ten times or more. Here the CDR3 DNA reads TGCAGCGCGCGCCAGGGCGCAGATACGCAGTATTTT. Its translation is CSARQGADTQYF. The chain joins TRBV29-1 to TRBJ2-3, with TRBD1 as a possible D gene (5 bases). This CDR3 has 12 residues. Trimming shortened V by 7 bases and J by 4 bases, and 12 bases separated the two germline ends. Per the germline V gene, CDR1 is SQVTM and CDR2 is ANQGSEA.

The chain uses TRBV7-9 and TRBJ1-6; 7 bases line up with TRBD1. The CDR3 length is 15 residues. The germline CDR1 and CDR2 sequences are SEHNR and FQNEAQ (reference sequence). Trimming cost V 2 bases and J 7 bases; bases outside gene matches: 5. The CDR3 is CASSLPGTENSPLHF. Here the CDR3 DNA reads TGTGCCAGCAGCTTACCTGGGACAGAGAATTCACCCCTCCACTTT.

J is TRBJ1-1 and V is TRBV12-3 or TRBV12-4, with D uncertain. Between the trimmed V and J ends, which lost 5 bases and 4 bases, there was a span of 11 bases. There are 13 residues in the CDR3. CDR3: CASSPGWGTEAFF. DNA of the CDR3: TGTGCCAGCAGTCCGGGATGGGGCACTGAAGCTTTCTTT.

This clonotype came up many times. V gene TRBV20-1 combines with J gene TRBJ1-1, with 7 bases identical to TRBD1. V was clipped by 3 bases and J by 4 bases; unmatched bases: 11. There are 15 residues in the CDR3. From germline, CDR1 is DFQATT and CDR2 SNEGSKA (reference sequence). The CDR3 sequence is CSASQGGGISTEAFF. The CDR3 DNA follows: TGCAGTGCTAGCCAGGGGGGCGGTATCAGCACTGAAGCTTTCTTT.

This clonotype was recorded at least ten times. V gene TRBV28 combines with J gene TRBJ1-5; 9 bases fit TRBD1. Trimming cost V 5 bases and J 6 bases; bases outside gene matches: 8. The V gene's germline CDR1 is MDHEN and CDR2 SYDVKM. This CDR3 has 15 residues. This CDR3 is CASSAPGQGGQPQHF. The CDR3 DNA reads TGTGCCAGCAGTGCACCGGGACAGGGCGGTCAGCCCCAGCATTTT.

This sequence joins TRBV6-5 and TRBJ1-6; TRBD1 agrees at 8 bases. The germline gives CDR1 MNHEY, CDR2 SVGAGI. The CDR3 is 14 residues long. V was clipped by 5 bases and J by 10 bases; unmatched bases: 7. The CDR3 coding sequence is TGTGCCAGCAGTCCCCAGGGGGCTGGGTCACCCCTCCACTTT. It translates to CASSPQGAGSPLHF.

This clonotype showed up just a few times. The chain employs TRBV5-1 and TRBJ2-1; unclear D gene. The CDR3 consists of 13 residues. Germline CDR1 and CDR2: SGHRS and YFSETQ. V was trimmed by 3 bases and J by 7 bases, leaving 11 bases between them. CDR3 loop: CASSSELKNEQFF. The CDR3, as DNA: TGCGCCAGCAGCTCCGAATTAAAAAATGAGCAGTTCTTC.

This clonotype has more than one count but fewer than ten. The V call is TRBV27, the J call TRBJ1-1, with D uncertain. Germline CDR1 reads MNHEY; CDR2 reads SMNVEV (reference sequence). V gave up 5 bases and J gave up 7 bases, with 20 bases separating them. The CDR3 totals 15 residues. CDR3 loop: CASSPDEPGLVEAFF. In DNA, the CDR3 is TGTGCCAGCAGTCCCGACGAGCCGGGATTGGTTGAAGCTTTCTTT.

This clonotype occurred a few times. CDR3 residues: CATSDFGGYGYTF. CDR3 DNA: TGTGCCACCAGTGATTTTGGCGGCTATGGCTACACCTTC. The chain carries TRBV24-1 and TRBJ1-2; D is uncertain. The CDR3 spans 13 residues. Germline loops: CDR1 KGHDR, CDR2 SFDVKD. V was pared by 1 base and J by 4 bases, with 6 bases between.

This clonotype has at least ten counts. The gene calls are TRBV12-3 or TRBV12-4 and TRBJ2-1; TRBD2 agrees at 10 bases. The trim removed 5 bases at V and 6 bases at J, leaving 7 bases unmatched. The CDR3 contains 15 residues. The CDR3 sequence: CASSASGSKANEQFF. Here the CDR3 DNA reads TGTGCCAGCAGTGCTAGCGGGAGTAAGGCCAATGAGCAGTTCTTC.

The chain employs TRBV14 and TRBJ2-3; no clear D. This CDR3 is built from 13 residues. Germline CDR1 reads SGHDN; CDR2 reads FVKESK. V lost 3 bases and J 4 bases, leaving 8 bases between the germline ends. CDR3 in DNA: TGTGCCAGCAGCCAGCTCGGTTCAGATACGCAGTATTTT. The encoded protein is CASSQLGSDTQYF. Supplemented by reference TRBV14 and TRBJ2-3, the full variable domain reads EAGVTQFPSHSVIEKGQTVTLRCDPISGHDNLYWYRRVMGKEIKFLLHFVKESKQDESGMPNNRFLAERTGGTYSTLKVQPAELEDSGVYFCASSQLGSDTQYFGPGTRLTVL.

This chain connects TRBV30 to TRBJ2-2, with D tentatively TRBD1 (6 bases). With 5 bases removed from V and 1 base from J, the gap between germline ends came to 11 bases. The CDR3 has 14 amino acids. Germline loops: CDR1 GTSNPN, CDR2 SVGIG (reference sequence). The CDR3 DNA reads TGTGCCTGGGGACAGTTGGGGAACACCGGGGAGCTGTTTTTT. It specifies CAWGQLGNTGELFF.

This clonotype came up a few times. The chain uses TRBV30 and TRBJ2-1; TRBD2 agrees at 8 bases. Trimming removed 5 bases from V and 5 bases from J; junction bases left unmatched: 2. CDR3 length equals 12 residues. Germline CDR1 GTSNPN, CDR2 SVGIG (reference sequence). The CDR3 is CAWGTRNNEQFF. CDR3 in DNA: TGTGCCTGGGGGACTAGAAACAATGAGCAGTTCTTC.

This clonotype was counted only a few times. V gene TRBV7-9 combines with J gene TRBJ1-1; 10 nucleotides line up with TRBD1. V lost 6 bases and J lost 5; bases outside the gene matches: 9. The CDR3 consists of 15 residues. Germline-derived CDR1 and CDR2 are SEHNR and FQNEAQ (reference sequence). The CDR3 spells CASRYGQGVFTEAFF. The CDR3, as DNA: TGTGCCAGCAGATATGGACAGGGGGTATTTACTGAAGCTTTCTTT.

This clonotype was observed at least ten times. The chain is built from TRBV27 and TRBJ2-3; 7 bases match TRBD2. Germline V CDR1 and CDR2: MNHEY, SMNVEV (reference sequence). V shed 3 bases and J 2 bases; nucleotides not matched to a gene: 2. CDR3 length: 14 residues. The CDR3: CASSLAGATDTQYF. The CDR3 nucleotides read TGTGCCAGCAGTTTGGCGGGAGCCACAGATACGCAGTATTTT.

This chain connects TRBV12-3 or TRBV12-4 to TRBJ2-5, with D tentatively TRBD1 (5 bases). This CDR3 comprises 14 residues. Deletions cut 3 bases from V and 1 base from J, with 9 bases between. CDR3 sequence (DNA): TGTGCCAGCAGTTTGGGGCAGGGCCAAGAGACCCAGTACTTC. Amino acids: CASSLGQGQETQYF.

The rearrangement uses TRBV4-2 and TRBJ2-7, with 9 nucleotides matching TRBD2. From germline, CDR1 is LGHNA and CDR2 YNFKEQ. This CDR3 region has 16 residues. V lost 1 base to trimming and J lost 2 bases; unmatched junction nucleotides: 6. The CDR3 coding sequence is TGTGCCAGCAGCCAAGCGAGGGCGGGAGGGCCCTACGAGCAGTACTTC. It encodes CASSQARAGGPYEQYF.

Only a few counts were recorded for this clonotype. This chain connects TRBV10-3 to TRBJ2-5; 11 bases map to TRBD2. J gave up 2 bases and V 8 bases, and 4 bases lay outside the gene matches. Germline V CDR1 and CDR2: ENHRY, SYGVKD. The CDR3 runs 14 residues. The CDR3 DNA follows: TGTGCCATCCGGGTAGCGGGAGGGCAAGAGACCCAGTACTTC. This gives the protein CAIRVAGGQETQYF.

This clonotype was detected many times. The chain uses TRBV12-3 or TRBV12-4 and TRBJ1-1; 7 positions match TRBD1. This CDR3 has 14 residues. With V trimmed by 6 bases and J by 6 bases, 10 bases remained unmatched. CDR3 region: CASSHYDRAAEAFF. CDR3 coding DNA: TGTGCCAGCAGCCATTATGACAGGGCCGCTGAAGCTTTCTTT.